This T cell receptor (beta chain) derives from a study of cytomegalovirus exposure and HLA in healthy donors (dated 2017 in TCRdb). Notes on the research overall: An earlier analysis of fewer than 750 of the donors reported 276 Gb of sequence data and around 120 million unique TCR beta sequences obtained from approximately 180 million T cells. Among the roughly 400 genotyped donors, under 90% belonged to the genetic ancestry cluster associated with self-reported Caucasian donors. HLA typing covered class I and class II loci at four-digit resolution. Using immunosequencing, the study profiled T cell repertoires from 666 subjects and related those repertoires to cytomegalovirus serostatus. An earlier analysis of approximately 630 of the donors applied high-throughput TCR beta sequencing to assess whether each TCR beta V gene segment acted as functional or pseudogenic. The aim of the study was to test whether cataloging public T cell receptors could identify signatures of past pathogen exposure. In the later analysis, no new phenotypic data were used to find candidate immune exposures; instead, reliance was placed on TCR beta sequences and their occurrence across donors. Every discovery cohort repertoire had been produced on one sequencing platform. Typing coverage differed by locus: A, B, C, DRB1 and DQB1 were typed in roughly 629-630 donors, DQA1 in 500 to 550, DPA1 in some 600, and DPB1 in 400 to 490. Among around 400 genotyped donors of the cohort, an average of approximately 240,000 unique TCR beta nucleotide sequences were sequenced per donor, roughly 20% of them non-productive. Because of strong linkage in the cohort, four or five DR-DQ haplotypes were treated as single units for association and clustering. A later analysis re-examined previously published TCR beta repertoires from about 700 donors and added high-resolution HLA genotyping to investigate patterns of TCR occurrence. The study combined high-throughput TCR immunosequencing, statistical association of individual TCRs with disease status, and machine learning to predict cytomegalovirus infection status. Roughly 300 gigabases of sequencing data and 70 million to 100 million unique TCR sequences made up an early release that covered under 750 HLA-typed donors. Alongside the repertoire data, information on donor age, sex, ethnicity and CMV serostatus was compiled. Genome-wide SNP genotypes for about 65% of the roughly 670 donors were used in a later genetic analysis, which treated that subset as a discovery cohort. Along with the 666-subject first cohort, a separate validation cohort of 120 different subjects was used. The research as a whole found: A further reported finding was that TCR beta sequences accurately predicted the HLA-A and HLA-B alleles for most subjects in the first cohort. Several of the top co-occurrence clusters appeared to be linked to parvovirus B19, influenza, CMV and Epstein-Barr virus, according to a later analysis. In a later analysis, the rate of TCR association differed among HLA loci, with DRB1 alleles having the most associated TCRs and HLA-C alleles having the fewest. In vitro tests confirmed that a few of the cytomegalovirus-associated TCR beta chains recognize cytomegalovirus antigens. V-gene and J-gene trimming of TCR beta chains was associated with a missense DCLRE1C variant in a later genetic analysis, and the association was replicated in an independent cohort. According to the authors, the approach could potentially be generalized to other disease states and immunological phenotypes. A total of about 180 TCR beta chains were listed by the study as associated with cytomegalovirus. This cohort had only TCR beta chains sequenced, and the lack of alpha or paired-chain data limited which features could be detected. In both the original and validation cohorts, the classifier was reported to diagnose cytomegalovirus status with high specificity and sensitivity. Because some donors lacked HLA typing at each locus, the association tests relied only on the typed subset. While some public TCRs were present in many individuals, most TCR sequences turned up only very rarely across donors. A later analysis found that HLA-associated TCR beta chains were more clonally expanded and had lower generation probabilities than equally common non-associated chains. Specific HLA alleles were associated with about 17,000 TCR beta sequences at a false discovery rate of 0.05 in a later analysis. The presence/absence analyses assumed that sequencing depth was roughly uniform across donors, and that assumption may not be true. When HLA alleles, especially DR and DQ, strongly co-occurred, attributing TCR associations to individual alleles was difficult. In a later genetic analysis, fewer N-insertions in productive TCRs were reported among donors in an Asian-associated ancestry cluster than the roughly 670-donor mean. For the cohort, immune exposure information was limited to CMV serostatus. Because counts were too low, some 17 rarely observed V segments, including chromosome 9 orphons, were left out of the earlier analysis of 587 of the donors. Most CMV-associated TCR beta chains appeared to be HLA-restricted in a later analysis, and the HLA associations seemed to be driven largely by CMV exposure. In an earlier analysis of around 600 of the donors, most TCR beta V segments were observed in productive rearrangements about 87% or about 30% of the time, broadly matching IMGT annotations. Correlated functional status among segregating V segments might reflect linkage disequilibrium, but an unknown experimental factor could not be ruled out. A group of highly shared sequence variants was considered likely to be a technical artifact of the sequencing pipeline.

The cohort was made up of hundreds of healthy bone marrow donors. At the time of sampling, all cohort members were nominally healthy, though unrecorded immune exposures were likely present. The donor tested CMV seropositive, placing the donor among the approximately 290 seropositive members of the cohort. A peripheral blood sample was provided by each donor, and peripheral blood mononuclear cells were used for TCR beta sequencing. The Qiagen DNeasy Blood Extraction Kit was used to extract genomic DNA from the blood cell samples. Only a few counts were recorded for this clone. There is no known antigen for this receptor. Base qualities are missing; no much larger clone stands one base away. Libraries were constructed by the immunoSEQ multiplex PCR assay. For the multiplex PCR, a mixture combining 60 forward primers for TCR Vbeta segments and 13 reverse primers for TCR Jbeta segments was used. Amplification of the CDR3 region of rearranged TCR beta genes was performed with a multiplex PCR assay on genomic DNA. Amplified TCR beta libraries were sequenced as 87-base-pair reads on the Illumina HiSeq System. The paper's data handling went like this. In a later analysis, about 80 million unique TCR beta chains were counted across the 690 or so repertoires, and around 10 million of these chains were shared by at least two donors. To remove PCR and sequencing errors, raw reads were error-corrected and collapsed into unique sequences using a nearest-neighbor algorithm that merged closely related sequences. V, D and J gene segments were assigned by aligning CDR3 sequences to IMGT reference sequences. For a sequence to be retained, at least a six-nucleotide match to both a V gene segment and a J gene segment was required. A rearrangement counted as productive if the CDR3 had no stop codons and remained in frame with V and J, and every other rearrangement counted as non-productive. Following IMGT convention, CDR3 was defined as the stretch from the second conserved V-encoded cysteine to the conserved J-encoded phenylalanine. In an earlier analysis of approximately 590 of the donors, sequences lacking an unambiguous match to a single V gene segment were excluded. An earlier analysis of 587 of the donors called V segments functional above 56.7% productive rearrangements and segregating when the between-donor standard deviation exceeded 5%. A statistical classification framework was built to diagnose cytomegalovirus status from the catalog of TCR beta chain sequences. In a later analysis, TCR nucleotide sequences were compared against IMGT/GENE-DB human TR gene sequences so that V and J genes could be assigned. Using the TCRdist pipeline, a later analysis assigned CDR3 sequences along with most-parsimonious VDJ recombination scenarios. In a later analysis, each TCR beta chain was defined by its CDR3 amino acid sequence together with its V-gene family, and reads lacking a unique V-gene family were excluded. To address suspected cross-contamination and a sequencing artifact, a later analysis removed around 600 highly shared, low-generation-probability nucleotide sequences. A later analysis calculated a clonal expansion index for each public chain from normalized within-repertoire ranks of inferred template counts. In a later analysis, generation probabilities were computed with a VDJ recombination model fitted to out-of-frame rearrangements, and the resulting probabilities were checked against IGoR. In a later analysis, TCR-TCR, TCR-HLA and TCR-CMV co-occurrence was scored with hypergeometric tests, and a repertoire-size bias correction was applied to TCR pairs. To estimate false discovery rates, a later analysis permuted the HLA or CMV assignments 20 times. In a later analysis, co-occurring TCRs were grouped using DBSCAN, and TCRdist sequence similarity was added for clustering within HLA-allele-positive subsets. Repertoires with fewer than 30,000 or more than 120,000 public chains, plus five repertoires with anomalous nucleotide sharing, were excluded from co-occurrence clustering. What TCRdb holds here is the immuneACCESS table cut down to in-frame rearrangements. Part of the clones is not present; checked against another copy, under half of the missing clones reflect an unresolved V gene, and the others are unexplained. V, J and clone size are those of that table, while D and trimming were read from the DNA. This sample is represented by some 170,000 clones; roughly 9.4% of them were singletons. Approximately 1.4% of the sample belongs to the ten largest clones.

The source is a woman in her 30s in good health and CMV-seropositive. Input material: PBMCs.

The DNA reads TGTGCCAGCAGTTTATATGGGCAGGGCCCACGTTACACCTTC. Translated, this gives CASSLYGQGPRYTF. The chain was built from TRBV27 and TRBJ1-2; D gene: possibly TRBD1, on 5 matching bases. Trimming removed 1 base from V and 11 bases from J, leaving 17 bases between the germline ends. Looking up the germline V gene (reference sequence) yields CDR1 MNHEY and CDR2 SMNVEV. The CDR3, cysteine through phenylalanine, is 14 amino acids long. The retained sequence is limited to the CDR3, 42 bases, with the frame set at the first base.